This passage covers 3 T cell receptor beta chains from one sample sequenced in a study of shared clonotypes between healthy human individuals. Data came from immunoSEQ multiplex PCR; TCRdb stores just in-frame clones and leaves some out. The table lists about 1,500,000 clones, roughly 95% of them singletons. The source material was naive CD4+ T cells sorted from blood. The subset here: CD45RA+ positively selected. Receptors were obtained from a young man in good health.

The chain's CDR3 is CASSLSLTGGKTAYEQYF. CDR3 DNA: TGCGCCAGCAGCTTGTCGTTGACGGGTGGGAAAACGGCCTACGAGCAGTACTTC. The chain is built from TRBV5-1 and TRBJ2-7; D is undetermined. V dropped 1 base and J dropped 2 bases, with 22 bases sitting between them. Germline V gene data show CDR1 as SGHRS and CDR2 as YFSETQ. The CDR3 length is 18 residues.

The V call is TRBV7-6, the J call TRBJ1-1, with a weak D call TRBD1 (5 bases). V dropped 5 bases and J dropped 0 bases, with 13 bases sitting between them. The germline gives CDR1 SGHVS, CDR2 FNYEAQ. CDR3 length: 15 amino acids. CDR3 sequence reads: CASSHGTAMNTEAFF. The CDR3 nucleotides are TGTGCCAGCAGCCACGGGACGGCTATGAACACTGAAGCTTTCTTT. The full variable domain, its missing parts supplied by reference TRBV7-6 and TRBJ1-1, is GAGVSQSPRYKVTKRGQDVALRCDPISGHVSLYWYRQALGQGPEFLTYFNYEAQQDKSGLPNDRFSAERPEGSISTLTIQRTEQRDSAMYRCASSHGTAMNTEAFFGQGTRLTVV.

The count of this clone is one. The chain is built from TRBV29-1 and TRBJ2-1; 10 bases line up with TRBD2. The germline CDR1 and CDR2 sequences are SQVTM and ANQGSEA. The CDR3 consists of 16 residues. Losses at the gene ends were 4 bases for V and 0 bases for J; bases not matched to a gene: 6. The CDR3 DNA sequence: TGCAGCGTTGTGCTAGCGGGAGTCGGCTCCTACAATGAGCAGTTCTTC. Protein: CSVVLAGVGSYNEQFF.